One sample yielded the 18 T cell receptor beta chains listed below, sequenced in a study of PD-1 blockade in classical Hodgkin lymphoma. Every one of the patients relapsed after autologous stem cell transplantation (brentuximab vedotin exposure was variable). Sequencing was performed with immunoSEQ multiplex PCR; in TCRdb, only in-frame clones are kept and a portion is missing. In the table there are 9,000 to 13,000 clones, roughly 75% of which are singletons. The source was peripheral blood mononuclear cells (PBMCs), collected at baseline. The receptors stem from a human donor with classical Hodgkin lymphoma.

The chain links TRBV6-5 to TRBJ2-5; TRBD1 aligns across 9 bases. This CDR3 is built from 14 residues. The junction had 6 bases not matched to a gene; V was cut back by 7 bases and J by 3 bases. Germline V gene data show CDR1 as MNHEY and CDR2 as SVGAGI. The CDR3 coding sequence is TGTGCCAGCACCAAACGACAGGGGGAAGAGACCCAGTACTTC. This sequence encodes CASTKRQGEETQYF.

The V gene is TRBV27, the J gene TRBJ2-1; 7 bases fit TRBD2. V was clipped by 2 bases and J by 6 bases; unmatched bases: 7. This CDR3 comprises 15 residues. The germline V gene has CDR1 MNHEY and CDR2 SMNVEV (reference sequence). The chain's CDR3 is CASSLRGLVPNEQFF. CDR3 DNA: TGTGCCAGCAGTTTACGAGGACTAGTCCCCAATGAGCAGTTCTTC.

The rearrangement links TRBV4-3 to TRBJ1-5; D uncertain. The CDR3 contains 15 residues. With 0 bases removed from V and 4 bases from J, the gap between germline ends came to 10 bases. Germline CDR1 reads LGHNA; CDR2 reads YSLEER. The CDR3 nucleotides are TGCGCCAGCAGCCAAGATGGCAGCCCGAATCAGCCCCAGCATTTT. It is translated as CASSQDGSPNQPQHF.

The gene calls are TRBV10-3 and TRBJ1-2, with 8 bases aligning to TRBD1. The junction had 11 bases not matched to a gene; V was cut back by 4 bases and J by 7 bases. Looked up from germline, CDR1 is ENHRY and CDR2 is SYGVKD. This CDR3 spans 15 amino acids. The CDR3 sequence: CAISGTGMAAGGYTF. For the CDR3, the DNA is TGTGCCATCAGTGGGACAGGGATGGCAGCCGGTGGCTACACCTTC.

Regarding this clone: Germline is not matched at one junction end, which may reflect a read error. V and J are TRBV7-9 and TRBJ1-2; D may be TRBD1 (5 bases). Looked up from germline, CDR1 is SEHNR and CDR2 is FQNEAQ (reference sequence). This CDR3 contains 11 residues. CDR3 loop: CASSLERDLSF. CDR3 in DNA: TGTGCCAGCAGCTTAGAACGGGACTTGTCCTTC.

This clone has just one count. The chain joins TRBV7-2 to TRBJ2-7, with 13 positions matching TRBD2. CDR1 and CDR2 (germline): SGHTA, FQGNSA. CDR3 size: 16 residues. V lost 4 bases, J lost 2 bases, and 5 bases stayed unmatched. The CDR3: CASSSRTSGRAYEQYF. DNA of the CDR3: TGTGCCAGCAGCTCCCGAACTAGCGGGAGGGCCTACGAGCAGTACTTC.

This chain uses TRBV6-5 with TRBJ1-2; possible D gene TRBD1, 5 bases. Trimming removed 2 bases from V and 4 bases from J, with 11 bases in between. Germline V gene data show CDR1 as MNHEY and CDR2 as SVGAGI. This CDR3 region has 14 residues. CDR3 loop: CASSYAGRGYGYTF. Here the CDR3 DNA reads TGTGCCAGCAGTTACGCGGGGCGGGGCTATGGCTACACCTTC.

The chain is built from TRBV5-1 and TRBJ2-1, with 9 positions matching TRBD1. CDR3 length equals 14 residues. Unmatched junction bases numbered 1, after V lost 0 bases and J lost 6 bases. Per germline, CDR1 SGHRS and CDR2 YFSETQ. CDR3 protein: CASSLGQGVNEQFF. CDR3 sequence (DNA): TGCGCCAGCAGCTTGGGACAGGGGGTCAATGAGCAGTTCTTC.

V usage is TRBV7-2 and J usage is TRBJ2-3, with D possibly TRBD1 on 5 matching bases. CDR1 is SGHTA, CDR2 FQGNSA, per germline. Between the trimmed V and J ends, which lost 6 bases and 4 bases, there was a span of 14 bases. The CDR3 length is 14 residues. In nucleotides, the CDR3 is TGTGCCAGCAGACGTGACAGAGGATCAGATACGCAGTATTTT. Translated: CASRRDRGSDTQYF.

The chain recombines TRBV2 with TRBJ1-2, with a weak D call TRBD1 (5 bases). The CDR3 contains 15 residues. Between the trimmed V and J ends, which lost 2 bases and 7 bases, there was a span of 17 bases. Germline V gene lookup returns CDR1 SNHLY and CDR2 FYNNEI. The CDR3 coding sequence is TGTGCCAGCAGTGAATTGTCTGGGGACGTGGGTGGCTACACCTTC. This encodes CASSELSGDVGGYTF.

This sequence joins TRBV7-2 and TRBJ2-7; 8 bases align to TRBD1. The length of the CDR3 is 13 residues. CDR1 is SGHTA, CDR2 FQGNSA, per germline. V lost 10 bases, J lost 4 bases, and 9 bases stayed unmatched. CDR3 sequence reads: CATALDRAYEQYF. The CDR3 nucleotides are TGTGCCACCGCCCTGGACAGGGCATACGAGCAGTACTTC.

V usage is TRBV30 and J usage is TRBJ1-5, with 8 nucleotides matching TRBD1. This CDR3 has 14 residues. CDR1 is GTSNPN, CDR2 SVGIG, per germline (reference sequence). The V gene end was trimmed by 1 base and the J gene end by 8 bases; junction bases not matched to a gene: 7. The CDR3, as DNA: TGTGCCTGGAGTGCCCAGGGGGCTCGAGAGCCCCAGCATTTT. This codes for CAWSAQGAREPQHF. The variable domain in full, completed from reference TRBV30 and TRBJ1-5, reads SQTIHQWPATLVQPVGSPLSLECTVEGTSNPNLYWYRQAAGRGLQLLFYSVGIGQISSEVPQNLSASRPQDRQFILSSKKLLLSDSGFYLCAWSAQGAREPQHFGDGTRLSIL.

This sequence joins TRBV7-2 and TRBJ2-1; 13 nucleotides agree with TRBD2. The CDR3 runs 17 residues. Trimming removed 5 bases from V and 8 bases from J; junction bases left unmatched: 12. Germline loops: CDR1 SGHTA, CDR2 FQGNSA. The CDR3 DNA follows: TGTGCCAGCAGCGCGACTAGCGGGGGGAGTGCCCTCGATGAGCAGTTCTTC. Protein sequence: CASSATSGGSALDEQFF. The full variable domain, in which reference TRBV7-2 and TRBJ2-1 provide the parts outside the CDR3, is GAGVSQSPSNKVTEKGKDVELRCDPISGHTALYWYRQSLGQGLEFLIYFQGNSAPDKSGLPSDRFSAERTGGSVSTLTIQRTQQEDSAVYLCASSATSGGSALDEQFFGPGTRLTVL.

The chain recombines TRBV6-5 with TRBJ1-6; no clear D gene. Germline loops: CDR1 MNHEY, CDR2 SVGAGI. This CDR3 contains 12 residues. Trimming removed 4 bases at V and 9 bases at J, with 7 bases between. CDR3 sequence reads: CASSSPASPLHF. The CDR3 nucleotides are TGTGCCAGCAGTTCACCTGCTTCACCCCTCCACTTT.

V and J are TRBV5-4 and TRBJ2-3; 12 bases are a match to TRBD2. After removal of 4 bases from V and 0 bases from J, the junction contained 9 bases not matched to a gene. Germline lookup yields CDR1 SGHNT and CDR2 YYREEE (reference sequence). The CDR3 is 18 amino acids. In DNA, the CDR3 is TGTGCCAGCAGCCCTCTAGCGGGGGGGCGAAGTAGCACAGATACGCAGTATTTT. Its translation is CASSPLAGGRSSTDTQYF.

J is TRBJ2-1 and V is TRBV18; TRBD2 matches 14 bases. The CDR3 has 20 amino acids. With V trimmed by 6 bases and J by 0 bases, 13 bases remained unmatched. Germline V CDR1 and CDR2: KGHSH, LQKENI. The DNA for the CDR3 is TGTGCCAGCTCCCCAAACCAATGGGGACTAGCGGGGGTCTCCTACAATGAGCAGTTCTTC. Protein: CASSPNQWGLAGVSYNEQFF.

V gene TRBV6-5 combines with J gene TRBJ1-2, with TRBD1 as a possible D gene (6 bases). The CDR3 is made up of 13 amino acids. V lost 7 bases and J lost 11, with 20 bases in between. The germline V gene encodes CDR1 MNHEY and CDR2 SVGAGI. Written as DNA, the CDR3 is TGTGCCAGCAACCGGGACACCGCGGGGCGATACACCTTC. It specifies CASNRDTAGRYTF.

The chain combines TRBV7-6 with TRBJ2-3; unclear D gene. The CDR3 spans 12 residues. The germline CDR1 and CDR2 sequences are SGHVS and FNYEAQ. V was pared by 1 base and J by 10 bases, with 9 bases between. The CDR3 is CASSLDGLAQYF. Written as DNA, the CDR3 is TGTGCCAGCAGCTTAGATGGTCTTGCGCAGTATTTT.